Below are 13 T cell receptor beta chains sequenced from a single sample in a study of shared clonotypes between healthy human individuals. Profiling relied on immunoSEQ multiplex PCR, and the TCRdb table lists in-frame clones only, not all of them. The sample has about 500,000 clones, roughly 80% seen once. The specimen sequenced was PBMCs. All receptors derive from a woman in her forties in good health. Some clones in this sample may be carry-over from other donors' samples.

This clone was found a few times. This sequence is one base from a far larger clone and is likely a read error. The sample holds other DNA sequences that translate to the same CDR3. The rearrangement uses TRBV6-4 and TRBJ2-2, with D unresolved. Trimming removed 4 bases from V and 3 bases from J, with 6 bases in between. Germline V gene sequence: CDR1 MRHNA, CDR2 SNTAGT. CDR3 length: 13 amino acids. The CDR3 sequence: CASSADDTGELFF. As DNA, the CDR3 is TGTGCCAGCAGTGCAGACGACACCGGGGAGCTGTTTTTT.

This clone occurred a few times. The chain uses TRBV7-2 and TRBJ1-1; TRBD1 matches at 8 bases. Germline assignment: CDR1 SGHTA and CDR2 FQGNSA. V trimming: 5 bases; J trimming: 4 bases; junction bases outside the gene matches: 6. The CDR3 has 14 residues. The CDR3 DNA follows: TGTGCCAGCAGCGCACGACAGGGGCGCACTGAAGCTTTCTTT. Translated, it gives CASSARQGRTEAFF. The variable domain in full, with the rest retrieved from reference TRBV7-2 and TRBJ1-1, is GAGVSQSPSNKVTEKGKDVELRCDPISGHTALYWYRQSLGQGLEFLIYFQGNSAPDKSGLPSDRFSAERTGGSVSTLTIQRTQQEDSAVYLCASSARQGRTEAFFGQGTRLTVV.

V usage is TRBV27 and J usage is TRBJ2-2, with TRBD2 identical over 9 bases. CDR1 and CDR2 (germline): MNHEY, SMNVEV (reference sequence). With V trimmed by 7 bases and J by 3 bases, 9 bases remained unmatched. This CDR3 is 16 amino acids long. CDR3 DNA sequence: TGTGCCAGCATTGGCGGGGGGGCCATTCACACCGGGGAGCTGTTTTTT. Translation: CASIGGGAIHTGELFF.

The V call is TRBV5-5, the J call TRBJ2-3; maybe TRBD2 (7 bases). Trimming stripped 7 bases from V and 4 bases from J, with 16 bases between. Germline V gives CDR1 SGHKS, CDR2 YYEKEE (reference sequence). This CDR3 has 14 amino acids. The CDR3 DNA sequence: TGTGCCAGCGTAACCCCGGGGGGCTCAGATACGCAGTATTTT. Amino acids: CASVTPGGSDTQYF.

Only one count was recorded for this clone. A far larger clone differs by one base, so this is likely a read error. Other DNA sequences in this sample translate to the same CDR3. As DNA, the CDR3 is TGCGCAACTTTCCGGGGCGGCTACACCTTC. Translation gives CATFRGGYTF. The V and J genes are TRBV12-2 and TRBJ1-2. TRBV12-2 is labeled a pseudogene. This CDR3 contains 10 residues.

The chain combines TRBV15 with TRBJ2-7, with 7 bases matching TRBD1. V lost 2 bases and J lost 2; bases outside the gene matches: 6. The CDR3 length is 15 residues. Per germline, CDR1 LNHNV and CDR2 YYDKDF (reference sequence). The CDR3 protein is CATSRRQGRTYEQYF. DNA of the CDR3: TGTGCCACCAGCAGACGACAGGGTCGGACCTACGAGCAGTACTTC.

This chain connects TRBV4-1 to TRBJ1-1, with D possibly matching TRBD1 (6 bases). CDR3 length: 17 amino acids. The germline V gene encodes CDR1 MGHRA and CDR2 YSYEKL. Trimming left V 0 bases short and J 5 bases short, with 19 bases between. The CDR3 protein is CASSQDPRGPWRTEAFF. In DNA form, the CDR3 reads TGCGCCAGCAGCCAAGATCCCAGGGGACCCTGGAGGACTGAAGCTTTCTTT.

The chain links TRBV28 to TRBJ1-3; D not resolved. The germline V gene has CDR1 MDHEN and CDR2 SYDVKM. V lost 6 bases and J 4 bases, leaving 10 bases between the germline ends. The CDR3 is 13 residues long. The CDR3 DNA sequence: TGTGCCAGCAGCGGGGTGTACGGAAACACCATATATTTT. Amino acid sequence: CASSGVYGNTIYF. The full variable domain, rest sourced from reference TRBV28 and TRBJ1-3, is DVKVTQSSRYLVKRTGEKVFLECVQDMDHENMFWYRQDPGLGLRLIYFSYDVKMKEKGDIPEGYSVSREKKERFSLILESASTNQTSMYLCASSGVYGNTIYFGEGSWLTVV.

CDR3 region: CASSLADRQHQYF. The CDR3 DNA follows: TGTGCCAGCAGCTTAGCGGATAGGCAGCATCAGTACTTC. The rearrangement links TRBV7-6 to TRBJ2-7, with no clear D. This CDR3 is 13 amino acids long. Germline assignment: CDR1 SGHVS and CDR2 FNYEAQ. The V end lost 0 bases, the J end lost 10 bases, and 13 bases lay between the germline ends. Drawing the rest from reference TRBV7-6 and TRBJ2-7, the complete variable domain is GAGVSQSPRYKVTKRGQDVALRCDPISGHVSLYWYRQALGQGPEFLTYFNYEAQQDKSGLPNDRFSAERPEGSISTLTIQRTEQRDSAMYRCASSLADRQHQYFGPGTRLTVT.

The CDR3: CASSQSAGGGSGANVLTF. The CDR3 DNA reads TGTGCCAGCAGCCAATCTGCGGGCGGGGGGTCTGGGGCCAACGTCCTGACTTTC. V gene TRBV4-2 combines with J gene TRBJ2-6; 8 bases fit TRBD2. With V trimmed by 2 bases and J by 1 base, 7 bases remained unmatched. CDR3 length: 18 residues. Germline CDR1 and CDR2: LGHNA and YNFKEQ.

Comment on this clone: Being one base from a much bigger clone, this may be a read error. Other DNA sequences in this sample translate to the same CDR3. This sequence joins TRBV12-2 and TRBJ2-7; no DNA check was done on the table's D call, TRBD1. TRBV12-2 is recorded as a pseudogene. This CDR3 region has 20 residues. The CDR3 coding sequence is TGTGCGAGTCGCCCAGGACAGGGGGCGCATTTGAGAGTTATGTCCTACGAGCAGTACTTC. It translates to CASRPGQGAHLRVMSYEQYF.

As to this clone: A far larger clone is just one base off, so this is likely a read error. The V and J genes are TRBV29-1 and TRBJ2-5; weak D call: TRBD1 (6 bases). This CDR3 has 12 residues. Trimming stripped 7 bases from V and 0 bases from J, with 9 bases between. From germline, CDR1 is SQVTM and CDR2 ANQGSEA. The chain's CDR3 is CSGRTDQETQYF. DNA of the CDR3: TGCAGCGGAAGGACAGACCAAGAGACCCAGTACTTC.

Points on this clone: Given a far larger clone just one base away, this is likely a sequencing read error. Since the CDR3 does not end with the conserved phenylalanine or tryptophan, this likely comes from a read error. The chain links TRBV5-6 to TRBJ2-2; D not resolved. Germline CDR1 reads SGHDT; CDR2 reads YYEEEE. This CDR3 is built from 16 residues. Between the trimmed V and J ends, which lost 1 base and 6 bases, there was a span of 16 bases. For the CDR3, the DNA is TGTGCCAGCAGCTTGCAGGCAGGTAATAGGTCCGGGGAGCTGTTTCTT. Translation: CASSLQAGNRSGELFL.